Presented here are 4 T cell receptor beta chains from one specimen sequenced in a study of cytomegalovirus exposure and HLA in healthy donors. 60 Vbeta and 13 Jbeta primers were used in PCR. Sequencing used immunoSEQ multiplex PCR; TCRdb keeps in-frame clones, though not all of them. The repertoire holds 100,000 to 150,000 clones, with 77% as singletons. Sequencing used PBMCs. The receptor source for this set is a woman aged 55-69 years in good health and CMV-seronegative.

The V gene is TRBV7-6, the J gene TRBJ2-5, with D tentatively TRBD2 (6 bases). The better agreement between TRBJ2-7 and the DNA end casts doubt on the J call. The CDR3 is 15 residues long. Germline loops: CDR1 SGHVS, CDR2 FNYEAQ. The CDR3 coding sequence is TGTGCCAGCAGTCCGGCGGCAGGGAGGACCTACGAGCAGTACTTC. This encodes CASSPAAGRTYEQYF.

This clone was found a few times. The V gene is TRBV19, the J gene TRBJ2-3, with a weak D call TRBD1 (6 bases). V was cut by 0 bases and J by 5 bases, with 12 bases left in between. CDR1 and CDR2 from the germline V gene are LNHDA and SQIVND (reference sequence). CDR3 size: 15 residues. CDR3 loop: CASSIDRWGQDTQYF. CDR3 bases: TGTGCCAGTAGTATAGATCGGTGGGGGCAAGATACGCAGTATTTT. Combining the CDR3 with reference TRBV19 and TRBJ2-3 gives the whole variable domain DGGITQSPKYLFRKEGQNVTLSCEQNLNHDAMYWYRQDPGQGLRLIYYSQIVNDFQKGDIAEGYSVSREKKESFPLTVTSAQKNPTAFYLCASSIDRWGQDTQYFGPGTRLTVL.

The CDR3 DNA reads TGTGCCAGCAGTGAACCGGGAGGGGGAAACAATGAGCAGTTCTTC. Its protein is CASSEPGGGNNEQFF. The V and J genes are TRBV6-1 and TRBJ2-1; 8 bases align to TRBD2. The CDR3 is 15 residues long. V was clipped by 2 bases and J by 5 bases; unmatched bases: 5. CDR1 is MNHNS, CDR2 SASEGT, per germline.

The rearrangement links TRBV9 to TRBJ2-3, with TRBD2 identical over 7 bases. Germline CDR1 and CDR2: SGDLS and YYNGEE. The CDR3 loop spans 14 amino acids. V shed 3 bases and J 1 base; nucleotides not matched to a gene: 2. CDR3 in amino acids: CASSETSGTDTQYF. In nucleotides, the CDR3 is TGTGCCAGCAGCGAAACTAGCGGCACAGATACGCAGTATTTT. Full variable domain (outside the CDR3, taken from reference TRBV9 and TRBJ2-3): DSGVTQTPKHLITATGQRVTLRCSPRSGDLSVYWYQQSLDQGLQFLIQYYNGEERAKGNILERFSAQQFPDLHSELNLSSLELGDSALYFCASSETSGTDTQYFGPGTRLTVL.